The source of this T cell receptor (beta chain) is a study of blood T cell repertoires in COVID-19. Study in general: Samples taken during acute and convalescent COVID-19 were collected in the United States, Italy and Spain. The cDNA or gDNA used as material had been derived from T cells, B-cell-depleted T cells, or PBMCs.

Original analysis: Amplification with reference gene primers provided the estimates of nucleated cell counts. The assay was immunoSEQ multiplex PCR, and TCRdb's table has in-frame clones only and misses some. That table gives V, J and clone size, and the DNA gave D and trimming. The top ten hold 4.9% of the sample, which has roughly 250,000 clones, roughly 80% seen once. The CDR3 loop spans 15 amino acids. J lost 4 bases, V lost 0 bases, and 5 bases had no gene match. The germline V gene encodes CDR1 MGHRA and CDR2 YSYEKL. The V and J genes are TRBV4-1 and TRBJ1-2, with TRBD1 matching 7 bases. Sequenced: peripheral blood. The TCR originated in a woman aged 80 or over with active or convalescent COVID-19. CDR3 residues: CASSQDQGQIYGYTF. The CDR3 DNA reads TGCGCCAGCAGCCAAGATCAGGGACAGATCTATGGCTACACCTTC.